This T cell receptor (beta chain) appears in the sequencing data of a study of blood T cell repertoires in COVID-19. The wider study: From T cells, B-cell-depleted T cells, or PBMCs came the material, which was cDNA or gDNA.

Original handling: Reference gene primer amplification gave nucleated cell count estimates. Here immunoSEQ multiplex PCR was the method, and the copy in TCRdb shows in-frame clones only, minus some. V and J calls and clone size are as listed in that table; D and trimming were resolved from the DNA. The table lists 370,000 or so clones, over 75% of them singletons. This clone was counted only a few times. CDR3 length: 12 amino acids. Trimming pared 3 bases from V and 3 bases from J, leaving 5 bases between. CDR1 and CDR2 from the germline V gene are KGHSH and LQKENI. The chain uses TRBV18 and TRBJ1-2; D call uncertain. The sequenced sample consisted of PBMCs or T cells enriched from blood (not recorded which). This receptor was obtained from a man aged 25 to 40 who had recovered from COVID-19. The CDR3 loop is CASSPEDYGYTF. The CDR3 bases are TGTGCCAGCTCACCGGAGGACTATGGCTACACCTTC. The variable domain in full, completed from reference TRBV18 and TRBJ1-2, reads NAGVMQNPRHLVRRRGQEARLRCSPMKGHSHVYWYRQLPEEGLKFMVYLQKENIIDESGMPKERFSAEFPKEGPSILRIQQVVRGDSAAYFCASSPEDYGYTFGSGTRLTVV.